The rows below give T cell receptor beta chains drawn from one sample of a study of molecular identifiers for immune sequencing clone quantification. TCRdb re-derived calls from the PCR reads in MiXCR, one entry per CDR3 protein. The data contain about 630,000 distinct CDR3 sequences, around 25% of them singletons. Material: naive CD8+ T cells from blood, with Jurkat cell RNA spiked in. Receptors originate from a human donor in good health. Some libraries in this study had Jurkat cell RNA spiked in. The CDR3 runs from the conserved cysteine through the conserved F or W. The order of the fields is clone size, V gene, J gene, D gene, CDR3 protein, CDR3 DNA. A D gene is named only where the DNA matches it firmly. Clone size is not always given. Where it is, it says once, few, many or a class for expanded clones.

clone_size: .; v_call: TRBV7-9; j_call: TRBJ2-1; d_call: .; cdr3_aa: CASRNAGPRNEQFF; cdr3_nt: TGTGCCAGCAGGAACGCAGGGCCACGGAATGAGCAGTTCTTC
clone_size: many; v_call: TRBV6-5; j_call: TRBJ2-7; d_call: .; cdr3_aa: CASKNWRWEQYF; cdr3_nt: TGTGCCAGCAAGAATTGGCGCTGGGAGCAGTACTTC
clone_size: many; v_call: TRBV29-1; j_call: TRBJ2-4; d_call: TRBD2; cdr3_aa: CSLIMAGVLLAKNIQYF; cdr3_nt: TGCAGCCTCATAATGGCGGGAGTCCTTCTAGCCAAAAACATTCAGTACTTC
clone_size: few; v_call: TRBV27; j_call: TRBJ2-3; d_call: .; cdr3_aa: CASSLEGSGRPATDTQYF; cdr3_nt: TGTGCCAGCAGTTTAGAGGGGAGCGGTCGGCCGGCTACAGATACGCAGTATTTT
clone_size: .; v_call: TRBV6-5; j_call: TRBJ1-6; d_call: TRBD1; cdr3_aa: CASSARDRGMDNSPLPF; cdr3_nt: TGTGCCAGCAGTGCAAGGGACAGGGGGATGGATAATTCCCCCCTCCCCTTT
clone_size: many; v_call: TRBV6-5; j_call: TRBJ1-1; d_call: TRBD1; cdr3_aa: CASRPGQGSTEAFF; cdr3_nt: TGTGCCAGCAGGCCGGGACAGGGTAGCACTGAAGCTTTCTTT
clone_size: .; v_call: TRBV10-3; j_call: TRBJ1-1; d_call: .; cdr3_aa: CAISETRGNTEAFF; cdr3_nt: TGTGCCATCAGTGAGACCAGGGGAAACACTGAAGCTTTCTTT
clone_size: few; v_call: TRBV19; j_call: TRBJ1-5; d_call: .; cdr3_aa: CASSQPGQPQHF; cdr3_nt: TGTGCCAGTAGTCAGCCCGGTCAGCCCCAGCATTTT
clone_size: few; v_call: TRBV29-1; j_call: TRBJ2-1; d_call: .; cdr3_aa: CSVEGFKGGIYNEQFF; cdr3_nt: TGCAGCGTTGAAGGGTTTAAAGGAGGGATTTACAATGAGCAGTTCTTC
clone_size: many; v_call: TRBV9; j_call: TRBJ2-1; d_call: TRBD2; cdr3_aa: CASSVSSGAYNEQFF; cdr3_nt: TGTGCCAGCAGCGTAAGCAGCGGGGCCTACAATGAGCAGTTCTTC
clone_size: .; v_call: TRBV18; j_call: TRBJ2-2; d_call: TRBD1; cdr3_aa: CASSPADRGSTGELFF; cdr3_nt: TGTGCCAGCTCACCTGCCGACAGGGGAAGCACCGGGGAGCTGTTTTTT
clone_size: .; v_call: TRBV9; j_call: TRBJ2-7; d_call: .; cdr3_aa: CAGSVGTSSYEQYF; cdr3_nt: TGTGCCGGCAGCGTAGGTACATCCAGCTACGAGCAGTACTTC
clone_size: few; v_call: TRBV7-9; j_call: TRBJ1-2; d_call: .; cdr3_aa: CASSHGGLYGYTF; cdr3_nt: TGTGCCAGCAGCCATGGGGGGCTCTATGGCTACACCTTC
clone_size: many; v_call: TRBV2; j_call: TRBJ2-7; d_call: TRBD1; cdr3_aa: CASTPGGLVEQYF; cdr3_nt: TGTGCCAGCACCCCAGGGGGCTTGGTCGAGCAGTACTTC